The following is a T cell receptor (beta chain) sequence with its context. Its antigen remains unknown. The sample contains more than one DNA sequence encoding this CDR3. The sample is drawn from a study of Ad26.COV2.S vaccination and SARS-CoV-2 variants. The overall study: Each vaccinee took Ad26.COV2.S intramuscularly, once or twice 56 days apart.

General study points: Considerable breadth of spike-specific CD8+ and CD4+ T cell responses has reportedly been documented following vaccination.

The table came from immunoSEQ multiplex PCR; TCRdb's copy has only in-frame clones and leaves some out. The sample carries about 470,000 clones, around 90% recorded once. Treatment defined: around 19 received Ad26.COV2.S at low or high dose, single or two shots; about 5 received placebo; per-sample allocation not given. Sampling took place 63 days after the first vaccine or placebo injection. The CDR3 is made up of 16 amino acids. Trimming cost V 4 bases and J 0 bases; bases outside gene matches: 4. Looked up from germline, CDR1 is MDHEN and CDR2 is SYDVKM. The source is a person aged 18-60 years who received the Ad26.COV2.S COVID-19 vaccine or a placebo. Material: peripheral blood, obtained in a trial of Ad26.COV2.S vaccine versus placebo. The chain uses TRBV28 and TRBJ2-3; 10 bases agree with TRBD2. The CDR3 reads CASSSWTSGSTDTQYF. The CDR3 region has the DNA TGTGCCAGCAGTTCCTGGACTAGCGGAAGCACAGATACGCAGTATTTT.